This T cell receptor beta chain appears in the sequencing data of a study of blood T cells in healthy people across ages. The germline gives CDR1 DFQATT, CDR2 SNEGSKA (reference sequence). Trimming left V 2 bases short and J 5 bases short, with 10 bases between. This CDR3 comprises 12 residues. Combining a sample-barcoded 5' primer with a J-beta primer mix, a second PCR ran for roughly 7 to 12 cycles. Each CDR3 protein gets one entry after TCRdb re-called the 5' RACE reads with MiXCR. The table lists roughly 800,000 distinct CDR3 sequences, 20% to 30% of them singletons. This sample also belongs to another study, concerning T cells of mothers and their children.

The chain combines TRBV20-1 with TRBJ2-7; perhaps D is TRBD1 or TRBD2 (5 bases each). Sequenced: blood. The TCR comes from a boy aged 5 to 17 in good health. CDR3 DNA: TGCAGTGCTAGATCCGGGACCGACGAGCAGTACTTC. Translated, it gives CSARSGTDEQYF.